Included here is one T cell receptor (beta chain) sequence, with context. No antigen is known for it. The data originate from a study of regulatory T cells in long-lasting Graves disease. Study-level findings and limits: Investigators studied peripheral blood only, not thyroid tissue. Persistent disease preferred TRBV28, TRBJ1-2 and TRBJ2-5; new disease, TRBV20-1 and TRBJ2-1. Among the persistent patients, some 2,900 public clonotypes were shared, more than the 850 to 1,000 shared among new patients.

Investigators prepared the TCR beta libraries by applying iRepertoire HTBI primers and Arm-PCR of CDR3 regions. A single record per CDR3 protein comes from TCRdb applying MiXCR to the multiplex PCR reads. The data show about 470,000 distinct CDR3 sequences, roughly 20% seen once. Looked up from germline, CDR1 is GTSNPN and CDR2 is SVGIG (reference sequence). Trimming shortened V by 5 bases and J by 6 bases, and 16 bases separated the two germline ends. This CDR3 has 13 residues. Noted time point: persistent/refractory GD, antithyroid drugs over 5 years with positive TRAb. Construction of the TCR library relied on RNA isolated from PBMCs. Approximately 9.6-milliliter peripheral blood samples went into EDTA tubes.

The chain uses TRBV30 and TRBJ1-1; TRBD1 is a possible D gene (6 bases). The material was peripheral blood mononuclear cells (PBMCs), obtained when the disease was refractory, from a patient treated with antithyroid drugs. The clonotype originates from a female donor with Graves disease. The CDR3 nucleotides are TGTGCCTGGGGGGGGGGGGCCGCGGCTGAAGCTTTCTTT. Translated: CAWGGGAAAEAFF.